These 6 T cell receptor beta chains were sequenced from one sample in a study of regulatory T cells in long-lasting Graves disease. Time point noted: persistent/refractory GD, antithyroid drugs over 5 years with positive TRAb. RNA from PBMCs was the source of the TCR library. Library construction for TCR beta used iRepertoire HTBI primers and Arm-PCR of CDR3 regions. TCRdb fed the multiplex PCR reads into MiXCR, producing one record per CDR3 protein. The table has 400,000 to 450,000 distinct CDR3 sequences, about a quarter seen once; the top ten hold around 24%. The specimen comprised peripheral blood mononuclear cells (PBMCs), sampled when the disease was refractory, from a patient treated with antithyroid drugs. Every receptor here comes from a female donor with Graves disease.

Note on this clonotype: A much larger clone lies one base from this, so it may be a read error. The genes are TRBV6-1 and TRBJ1-1; no clear D. This CDR3 is 15 amino acids long. In germline, CDR1 is MNHNS, CDR2 SASEGT. Trimming removed 5 bases from V and 10 bases from J, with 23 bases in between. CDR3 nucleotides: TGTGCCAGCAGTACTGGAGACGGACCCAAGGGTGGAGCTTTCTTT. It specifies CASSTGDGPKGGAFF.

There are many counts of this clonotype. The chain carries TRBV2 and TRBJ2-6; tentative D call: TRBD2 (5 bases). Trimming shortened V by 4 bases and J by 1 base, and 8 bases separated the two germline ends. From germline, CDR1 is SNHLY and CDR2 FYNNEI. This CDR3 has 15 residues. The CDR3 loop reads CASSVEGSGANVLTF. CDR3 bases: TGTGCCAGCAGTGTAGAGGGTTCTGGGGCCAACGTCCTGACTTTC.

A word on this clonotype: A much larger clone lies one base from this, so it may be a read error. The rearrangement joins TRBV7-2 to TRBJ2-5, with 7 bases lining up with TRBD1. Germline-derived CDR1 and CDR2 are SGHTA and FQGNSA. The CDR3 has 15 residues. CDR3 in amino acids: CASSLFRGKGETLYF. CDR3 DNA: TGTGCCAGCAGCCTATTCAGGGGGAAGGGAGAGACCCTGTACTTC.

This clonotype was observed a few times. In DNA form, the CDR3 reads TGTGCCAGCAGTTGGCCGGGGGAACGGGGCACTGAAGCTTTCTTT. It yields the protein CASSWPGERGTEAFF. J is TRBJ1-1 and V is TRBV12-3 or TRBV12-4, with D maybe TRBD1 (5 bases). Trimming removed 4 bases at V and 4 bases at J, with 16 bases between. This CDR3 region has 15 residues.

The chain couples TRBV6-1 to TRBJ2-5; D may match TRBD1 or TRBD2 (5 bases each). The ends were cut back, 4 bases at V and 8 bases at J, with 14 bases in the middle. This CDR3 comprises 13 residues. CDR1 and CDR2 from the germline V gene are MNHNS and SASEGT. CDR3 in DNA: TGTGCCAGCAGTGGGGACGGTGAACTTACCCAGTACTTC. Encoded protein: CASSGDGELTQYF.

As regards this clonotype: Just one base apart from a much larger clone, this may be a read error. The chain uses TRBV7-2 and TRBJ1-1; D not resolved. Trimming took off 4 bases at V and 1 base at J, with 7 bases between the two ends. CDR1 and CDR2 from the germline V gene are SGHTA and FQGNSA. The CDR3 has 13 residues. CDR3 sequence (DNA): TGTGCCAGCAGCTGGCGACAGAACACTGAAGCTTTCTTT. Translating gives CASSWRQNTEAFF.